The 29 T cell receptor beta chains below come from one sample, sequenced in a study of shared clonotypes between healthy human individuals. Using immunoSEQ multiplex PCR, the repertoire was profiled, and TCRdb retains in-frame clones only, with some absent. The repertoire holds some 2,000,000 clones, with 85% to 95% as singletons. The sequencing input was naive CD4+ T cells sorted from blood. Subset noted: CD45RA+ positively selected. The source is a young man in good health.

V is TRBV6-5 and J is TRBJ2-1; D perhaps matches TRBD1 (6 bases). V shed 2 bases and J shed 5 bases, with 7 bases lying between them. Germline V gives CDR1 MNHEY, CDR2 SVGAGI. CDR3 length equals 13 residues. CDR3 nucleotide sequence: TGTGCCAGCAGTTACACAGGGAACAATGAGCAGTTCTTC. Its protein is CASSYTGNNEQFF.

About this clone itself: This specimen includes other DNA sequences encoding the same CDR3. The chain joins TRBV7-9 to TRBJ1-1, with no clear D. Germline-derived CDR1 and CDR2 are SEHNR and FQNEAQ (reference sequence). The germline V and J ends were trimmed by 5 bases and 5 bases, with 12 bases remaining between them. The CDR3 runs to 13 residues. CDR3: CASSLEGGTEAFF. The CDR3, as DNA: TGTGCCAGCAGCCTAGAAGGCGGGACTGAAGCTTTCTTT.

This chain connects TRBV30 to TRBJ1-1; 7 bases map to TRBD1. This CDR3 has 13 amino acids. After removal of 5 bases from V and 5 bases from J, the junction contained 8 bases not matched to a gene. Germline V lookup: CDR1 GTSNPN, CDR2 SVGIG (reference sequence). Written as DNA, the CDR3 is TGTGCCTGGGACATACAGGGGAGGACTGAAGCTTTCTTT. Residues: CAWDIQGRTEAFF.

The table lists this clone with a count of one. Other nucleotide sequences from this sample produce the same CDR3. In DNA, the CDR3 is TGCGCCAGCAGCTTAGTCACAGATACGCAGTATTTT. It yields the protein CASSLVTDTQYF. The chain recombines TRBV5-1 with TRBJ2-3, with D uncertain. Trimming pared 2 bases from V and 2 bases from J, leaving 3 bases between. This CDR3 has 12 amino acids. CDR1 is SGHRS, CDR2 YFSETQ, per germline.

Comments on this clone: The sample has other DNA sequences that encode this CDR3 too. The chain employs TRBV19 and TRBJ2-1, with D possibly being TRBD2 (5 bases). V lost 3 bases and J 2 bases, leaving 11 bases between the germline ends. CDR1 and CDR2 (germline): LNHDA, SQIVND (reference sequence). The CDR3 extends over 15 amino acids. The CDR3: CASSIEGAAYNEQFF. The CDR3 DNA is TGTGCCAGTAGTATTGAGGGAGCGGCCTACAATGAGCAGTTCTTC.

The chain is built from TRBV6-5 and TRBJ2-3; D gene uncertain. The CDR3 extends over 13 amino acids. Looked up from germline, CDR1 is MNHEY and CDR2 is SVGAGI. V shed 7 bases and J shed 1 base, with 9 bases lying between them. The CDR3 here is CASTERGTDTQYF. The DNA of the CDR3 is TGTGCCAGCACCGAACGGGGCACAGATACGCAGTATTTT.

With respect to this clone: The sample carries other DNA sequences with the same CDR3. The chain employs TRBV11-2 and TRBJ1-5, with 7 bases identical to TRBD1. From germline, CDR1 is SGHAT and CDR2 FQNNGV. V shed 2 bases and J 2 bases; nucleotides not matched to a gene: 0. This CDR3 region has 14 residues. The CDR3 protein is CASSLTGGNQPQHF. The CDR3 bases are TGTGCCAGCAGCTTAACAGGGGGCAATCAGCCCCAGCATTTT.

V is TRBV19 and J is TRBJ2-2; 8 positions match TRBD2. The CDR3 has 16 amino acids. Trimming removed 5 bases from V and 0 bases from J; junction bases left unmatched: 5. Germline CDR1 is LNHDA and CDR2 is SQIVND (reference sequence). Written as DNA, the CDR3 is TGTGCCAGTAGTGGCGGAGCGGGAGCGAACACCGGGGAGCTGTTTTTT. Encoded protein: CASSGGAGANTGELFF.

In nucleotides, the CDR3 is TGTGCCATCAGTGCCGACTGGGGGGGCTCACCCCTCCACTTT. It specifies CAISADWGGSPLHF. The chain uses TRBV10-3 and TRBJ1-6, with a weak D call TRBD1 (6 bases). The ends were cut back, 4 bases at V and 10 bases at J, with 14 bases in the middle. Per germline, CDR1 ENHRY and CDR2 SYGVKD. The CDR3 has 14 residues.

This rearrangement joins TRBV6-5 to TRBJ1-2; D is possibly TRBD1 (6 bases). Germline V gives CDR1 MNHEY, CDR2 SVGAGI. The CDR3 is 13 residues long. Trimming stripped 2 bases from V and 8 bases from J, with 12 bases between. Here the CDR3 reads CASSYLRDTGYTF. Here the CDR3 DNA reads TGTGCCAGCAGTTACCTACGGGACACCGGCTACACCTTC.

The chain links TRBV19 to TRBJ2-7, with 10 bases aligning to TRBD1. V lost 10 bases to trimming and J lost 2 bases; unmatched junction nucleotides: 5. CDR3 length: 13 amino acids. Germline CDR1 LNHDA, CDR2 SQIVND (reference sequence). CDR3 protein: CATSGTGAYEQYF. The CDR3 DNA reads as TGTGCCACCTCCGGGACAGGGGCCTACGAGCAGTACTTC.

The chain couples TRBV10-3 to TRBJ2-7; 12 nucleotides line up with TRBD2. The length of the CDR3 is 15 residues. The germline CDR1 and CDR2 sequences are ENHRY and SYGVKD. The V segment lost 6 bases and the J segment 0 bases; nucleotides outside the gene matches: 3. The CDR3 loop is CAIRTSGGGSYEQYF. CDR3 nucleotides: TGTGCCATCAGGACTAGCGGGGGTGGCTCCTACGAGCAGTACTTC.

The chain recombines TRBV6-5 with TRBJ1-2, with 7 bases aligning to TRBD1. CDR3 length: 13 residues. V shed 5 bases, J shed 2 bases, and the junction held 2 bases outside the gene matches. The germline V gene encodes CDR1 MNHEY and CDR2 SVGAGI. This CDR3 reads CASSDRVNYGYTF. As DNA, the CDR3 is TGTGCCAGCAGTGACAGGGTCAACTATGGCTACACCTTC.

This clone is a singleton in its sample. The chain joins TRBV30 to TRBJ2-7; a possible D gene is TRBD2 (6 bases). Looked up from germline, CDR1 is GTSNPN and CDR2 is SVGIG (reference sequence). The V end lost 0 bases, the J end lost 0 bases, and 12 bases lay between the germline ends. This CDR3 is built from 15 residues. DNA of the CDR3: TGTGCCTGGAGTGTTGGGACGGGAGTCTCCTACGAGCAGTACTTC. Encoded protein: CAWSVGTGVSYEQYF.

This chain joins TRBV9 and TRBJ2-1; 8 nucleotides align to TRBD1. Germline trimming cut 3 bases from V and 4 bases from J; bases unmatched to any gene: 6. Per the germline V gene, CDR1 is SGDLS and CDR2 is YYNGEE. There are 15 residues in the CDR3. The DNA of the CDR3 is TGTGCCAGCAGCGGTTTGACAGGGGCATACAATGAGCAGTTCTTC. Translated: CASSGLTGAYNEQFF.

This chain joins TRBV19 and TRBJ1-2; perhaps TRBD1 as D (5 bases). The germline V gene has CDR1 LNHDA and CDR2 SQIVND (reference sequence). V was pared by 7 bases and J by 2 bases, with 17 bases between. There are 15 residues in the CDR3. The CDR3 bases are TGTGCCAGTACCCTTGAGTGGCGGGGGAACTATGGCTACACCTTC. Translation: CASTLEWRGNYGYTF.

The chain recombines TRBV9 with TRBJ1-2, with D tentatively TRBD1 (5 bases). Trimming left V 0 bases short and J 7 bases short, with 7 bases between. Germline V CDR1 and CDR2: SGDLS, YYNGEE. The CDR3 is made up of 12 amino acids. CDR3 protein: CASSVGQLGYTF. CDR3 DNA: TGTGCCAGCAGCGTAGGACAGCTTGGCTACACCTTC.

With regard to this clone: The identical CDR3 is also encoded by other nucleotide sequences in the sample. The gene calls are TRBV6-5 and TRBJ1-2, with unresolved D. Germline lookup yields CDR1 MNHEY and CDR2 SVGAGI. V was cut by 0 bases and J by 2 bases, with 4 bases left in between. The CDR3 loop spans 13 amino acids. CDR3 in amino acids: CASSYSENYGYTF. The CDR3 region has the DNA TGTGCCAGCAGTTACTCGGAGAACTATGGCTACACCTTC.

The CDR3 reads CASSYSRDLGNGYTF. The CDR3, as DNA: TGTGCCAGCAGTTACTCCAGGGACCTCGGAAATGGCTACACCTTC. This chain connects TRBV6-6 to TRBJ1-2; maybe TRBD1 (5 bases). The CDR3 is 15 residues long. Trimming stripped 0 bases from V and 6 bases from J, with 14 bases between. Germline values: CDR1 MNHNY, CDR2 SVGAGI (reference sequence).

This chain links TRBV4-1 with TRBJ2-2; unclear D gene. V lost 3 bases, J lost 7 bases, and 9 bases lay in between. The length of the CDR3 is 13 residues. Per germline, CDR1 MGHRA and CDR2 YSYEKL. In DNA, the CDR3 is TGCGCCAGCAGCCAGGCCACGAACGGGGAGCTGTTTTTT. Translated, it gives CASSQATNGELFF.

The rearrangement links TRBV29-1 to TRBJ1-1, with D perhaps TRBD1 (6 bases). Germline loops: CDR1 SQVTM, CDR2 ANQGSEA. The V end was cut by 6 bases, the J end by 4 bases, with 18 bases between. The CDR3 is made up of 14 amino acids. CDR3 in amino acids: CSVLAGGRGTEAFF. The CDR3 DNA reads TGCAGCGTGCTAGCGGGGGGCCGTGGCACTGAAGCTTTCTTT.

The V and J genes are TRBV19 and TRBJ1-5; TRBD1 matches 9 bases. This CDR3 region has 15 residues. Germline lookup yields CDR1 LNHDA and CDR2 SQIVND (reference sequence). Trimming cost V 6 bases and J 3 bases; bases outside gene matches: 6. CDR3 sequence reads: CASRQQGATNQPQHF. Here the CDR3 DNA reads TGTGCCAGTAGGCAACAGGGGGCGACCAATCAGCCCCAGCATTTT. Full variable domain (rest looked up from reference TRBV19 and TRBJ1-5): DGGITQSPKYLFRKEGQNVTLSCEQNLNHDAMYWYRQDPGQGLRLIYYSQIVNDFQKGDIAEGYSVSREKKESFPLTVTSAQKNPTAFYLCASRQQGATNQPQHFGDGTRLSIL.

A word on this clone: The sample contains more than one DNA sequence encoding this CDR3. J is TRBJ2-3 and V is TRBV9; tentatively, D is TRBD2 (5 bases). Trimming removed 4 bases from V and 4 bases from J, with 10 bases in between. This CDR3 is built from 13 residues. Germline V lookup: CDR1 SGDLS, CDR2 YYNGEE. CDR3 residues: CASSPVGADTQYF. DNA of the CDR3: TGTGCCAGCAGCCCAGTGGGAGCAGATACGCAGTATTTT. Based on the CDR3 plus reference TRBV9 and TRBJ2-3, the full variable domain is DSGVTQTPKHLITATGQRVTLRCSPRSGDLSVYWYQQSLDQGLQFLIQYYNGEERAKGNILERFSAQQFPDLHSELNLSSLELGDSALYFCASSPVGADTQYFGPGTRLTVL.

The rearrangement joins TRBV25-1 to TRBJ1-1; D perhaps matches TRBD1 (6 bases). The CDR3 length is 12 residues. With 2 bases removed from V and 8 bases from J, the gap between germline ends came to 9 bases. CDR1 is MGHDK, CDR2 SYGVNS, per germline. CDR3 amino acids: CASSEQGMEAFF. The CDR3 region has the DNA TGTGCCAGCAGTGAACAGGGGATGGAAGCTTTCTTT. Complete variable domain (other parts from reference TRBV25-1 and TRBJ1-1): EADIYQTPRYLVIGTGKKITLECSQTMGHDKMYWYQQDPGMELHLIHYSYGVNSTEKGDLSSESTVSRIRTEHFPLTLESARPSHTSQYLCASSEQGMEAFFGQGTRLTVV.

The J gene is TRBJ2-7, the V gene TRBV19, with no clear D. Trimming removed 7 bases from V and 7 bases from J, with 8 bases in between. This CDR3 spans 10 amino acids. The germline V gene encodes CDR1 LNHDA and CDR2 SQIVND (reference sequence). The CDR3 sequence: CASNRWEQYF. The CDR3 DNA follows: TGTGCCAGTAACCGGTGGGAGCAGTACTTC.

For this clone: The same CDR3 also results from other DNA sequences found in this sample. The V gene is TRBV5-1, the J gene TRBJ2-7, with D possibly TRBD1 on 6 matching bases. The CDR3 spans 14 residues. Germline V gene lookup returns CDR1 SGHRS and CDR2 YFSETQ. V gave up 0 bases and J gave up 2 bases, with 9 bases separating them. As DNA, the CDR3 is TGCGCCAGCAGCTTGGGACAGGTTACCTACGAGCAGTACTTC. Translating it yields CASSLGQVTYEQYF.

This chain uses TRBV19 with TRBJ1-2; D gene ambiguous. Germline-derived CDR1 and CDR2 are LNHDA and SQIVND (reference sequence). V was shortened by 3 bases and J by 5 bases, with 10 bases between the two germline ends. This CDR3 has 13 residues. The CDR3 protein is CASSIGGSYGYTF. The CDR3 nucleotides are TGTGCCAGTAGTATCGGAGGGTCGTATGGCTACACCTTC. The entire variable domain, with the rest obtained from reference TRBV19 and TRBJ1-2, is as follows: DGGITQSPKYLFRKEGQNVTLSCEQNLNHDAMYWYRQDPGQGLRLIYYSQIVNDFQKGDIAEGYSVSREKKESFPLTVTSAQKNPTAFYLCASSIGGSYGYTFGSGTRLTVV.

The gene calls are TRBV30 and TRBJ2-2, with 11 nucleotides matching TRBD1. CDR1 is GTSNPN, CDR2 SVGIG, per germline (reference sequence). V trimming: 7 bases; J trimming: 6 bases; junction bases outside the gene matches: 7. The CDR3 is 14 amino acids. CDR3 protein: CALTGTGGSGELFF. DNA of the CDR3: TGTGCCTTGACCGGGACAGGGGGTTCCGGGGAGCTGTTTTTT.

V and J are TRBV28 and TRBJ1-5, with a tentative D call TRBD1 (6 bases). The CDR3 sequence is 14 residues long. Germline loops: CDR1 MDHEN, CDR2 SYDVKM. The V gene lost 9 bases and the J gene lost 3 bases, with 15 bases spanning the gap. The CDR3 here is CASETQGPNQPQHF. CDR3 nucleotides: TGTGCCAGTGAGACCCAGGGGCCCAATCAGCCCCAGCATTTT. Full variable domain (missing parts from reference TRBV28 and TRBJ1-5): DVKVTQSSRYLVKRTGEKVFLECVQDMDHENMFWYRQDPGLGLRLIYFSYDVKMKEKGDIPEGYSVSREKKERFSLILESASTNQTSMYLCASETQGPNQPQHFGDGTRLSIL.